The text below deals with one T cell receptor beta chain. This entry comes from a study of blood T cell repertoires in COVID-19. The data were produced by immunoSEQ multiplex PCR, yet TCRdb's version contains in-frame clones alone and is incomplete. The repertoire consists of more than 250,000 clones, with approximately 84% occurring once and the leading ten covering 8% to 9.5%. Germline assignment: CDR1 MNHEY and CDR2 SVGEGT. V shed 5 bases and J shed 4 bases, with 8 bases lying between them. CDR3 length equals 12 residues. This receptor was obtained from a human donor in a cohort sampled during active COVID-19. J is TRBJ1-2 and V is TRBV6-2 or TRBV6-3; D uncertain. The sequenced sample consisted of peripheral blood. The CDR3 sequence: CASSTQVYGYTF. For the CDR3, the DNA is TGTGCCAGCAGTACCCAGGTCTATGGCTACACCTTC.